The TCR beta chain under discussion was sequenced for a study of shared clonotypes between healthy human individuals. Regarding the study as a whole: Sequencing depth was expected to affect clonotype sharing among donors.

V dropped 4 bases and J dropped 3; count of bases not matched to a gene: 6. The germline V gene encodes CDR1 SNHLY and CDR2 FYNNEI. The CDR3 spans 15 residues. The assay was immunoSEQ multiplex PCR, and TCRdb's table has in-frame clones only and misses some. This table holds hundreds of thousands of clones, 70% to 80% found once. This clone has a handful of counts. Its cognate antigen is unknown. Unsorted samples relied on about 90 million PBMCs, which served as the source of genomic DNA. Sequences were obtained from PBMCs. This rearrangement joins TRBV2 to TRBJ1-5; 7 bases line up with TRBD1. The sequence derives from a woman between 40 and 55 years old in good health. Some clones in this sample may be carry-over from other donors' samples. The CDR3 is CASSAGTEINQPQHF. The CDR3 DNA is TGTGCCAGCAGTGCCGGGACAGAAATCAATCAGCCCCAGCATTTT.